There are a few counts of the clone carrying this TCR beta chain. These data come from a study of beta chain features in type 1 diabetes. V was clipped by 3 bases and J by 7 bases; unmatched bases: 2. This CDR3 has 13 amino acids. CDR1 and CDR2 (germline): SGHRS, YFSETQ. Expressed TCRB transcripts were sequenced after all isolated RNA was converted to cDNA. TCRdb's copy holds only in-frame clones and misses some; the assay was immunoSEQ multiplex PCR. The table has 300,000 to 350,000 clones, 12% to 15% seen once. V and J are TRBV5-1 and TRBJ2-1; 9 positions match TRBD1. The source of this sequence is a man aged 25-45 years in good health. The sequenced sample was central memory CD4+ T cells from blood. The CDR3 loop reads CASSSGQGNEQFF. The CDR3 DNA sequence: TGCGCCAGCAGCTCAGGACAGGGGAATGAGCAGTTCTTC.